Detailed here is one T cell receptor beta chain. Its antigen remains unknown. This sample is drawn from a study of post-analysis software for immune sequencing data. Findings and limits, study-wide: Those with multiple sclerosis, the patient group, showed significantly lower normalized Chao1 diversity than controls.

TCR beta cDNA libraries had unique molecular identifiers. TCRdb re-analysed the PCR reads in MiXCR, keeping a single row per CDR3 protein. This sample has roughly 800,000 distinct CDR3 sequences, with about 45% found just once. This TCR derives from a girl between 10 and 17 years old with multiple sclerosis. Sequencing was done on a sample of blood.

This CDR3 reads CASSQGVTGYEQYF. The CDR3 DNA reads as TGTGCCAGCAGCCAAGGGGTCACGGGCTACGAGCAGTACTTC. This chain uses TRBV4-2 with TRBJ2-7; D gene uncertain. Germline lookup yields CDR1 LGHNA and CDR2 YNFKEQ. V was pared by 1 base and J by 3 bases, with 10 bases between. The CDR3 is 14 amino acids.